This paragraph reports one T cell receptor (beta chain). Its antigen is as yet unknown. The sample comes from a study of T cell responses to AZD1222 COVID-19 vaccine. Findings and caveats of the study: CD4 TCRs linked to vaccination spanned spike, dominating at 160-218 and 743-854. Two AZD1222 administrations were followed by greater Spike-specific TCR breadth and depth. White British donors predominated, females outnumbered males, and clonal diversity was possibly underestimated. The repertoires were collected only after the peak T cell response.

V was cut by 6 bases and J by 2 bases, with 10 bases left in between. CDR3 length: 13 amino acids. The germline V gene encodes CDR1 MDHEN and CDR2 SYDVKM. Sequencing was performed with immunoSEQ multiplex PCR; in TCRdb, only in-frame clones are kept and a portion is missing. The table shows tens of thousands of clones, with about 93% occurring only once. The TCR originated in an adult in good health. The material was peripheral blood, obtained on day 0 of MenACWY control vaccination. The chain joins TRBV28 to TRBJ2-5; maybe TRBD1 (5 bases). CDR3 bases: TGTGCCAGCAGGGCCCAGGGTCAAGAGACCCAGTACTTC. Protein sequence: CASRAQGQETQYF.